Presented here are 8 T cell receptor beta chains from one specimen sequenced in a study of blood T cell repertoires in COVID-19. TCRdb's table, derived via immunoSEQ multiplex PCR, lists solely in-frame clones and lacks some. Of a few hundred thousand clones in the sample, around 80% were seen once. The sequenced sample consisted of peripheral blood. Source of these receptors: a man aged 50 or older with active or convalescent COVID-19.

A few counts support this clone. The chain carries TRBV12-5 and TRBJ2-2; 7 bases agree with TRBD1. In germline, CDR1 is LGHNT, CDR2 FRNRAP. J lost 3 bases, V lost 6 bases, and 4 bases had no gene match. This CDR3 has 14 amino acids. This chain's CDR3 is CASGQGQHTGELFF. CDR3 coding DNA: TGTGCTAGTGGCCAGGGACAGCACACCGGGGAGCTGTTTTTT.

The CDR3 reads CASSWDRGQPQHF. As DNA, the CDR3 is TGTGCCAGCAGCTGGGACAGGGGTCAGCCCCAGCATTTT. The rearrangement links TRBV6-2 or TRBV6-3 to TRBJ1-5, with TRBD1 matching over 10 bases. The CDR3 consists of 13 residues. J was trimmed by 6 bases and V by 6 bases; bases with no gene match: 2. The germline gives CDR1 MNHEY, CDR2 SVGEGT.

The CDR3 DNA is TGTGCCAGCAGCATCGGACAGGCGAACACCGGGGAGCTGTTTTTT. Translated, it gives CASSIGQANTGELFF. This chain joins TRBV5-5 and TRBJ2-2, with 7 positions matching TRBD1. In germline, CDR1 is SGHKS, CDR2 YYEKEE (reference sequence). The V segment lost 4 bases and the J segment 0 bases; nucleotides outside the gene matches: 3. The length of the CDR3 is 15 residues.

The V call is TRBV27, the J call TRBJ1-2, with 8 bases identical to TRBD1. CDR1 MNHEY and CDR2 SMNVEV come from the germline V gene (reference sequence). The V and J ends lost 8 bases and 6 bases, in that order; junction bases with no gene match: 5. The CDR3 runs to 12 residues. The CDR3 DNA sequence: TGTGCCAGCCGCGACAGGGGTAATGGCTACACCTTC. It is translated as CASRDRGNGYTF.

The chain joins TRBV12-3 or TRBV12-4 to TRBJ2-5; TRBD1 might be the D (5 bases). This CDR3 has 13 residues. Trimming cost V 7 bases and J 7 bases, with 16 bases left between them. CDR3 amino acids: CASIPGPGWTQYF. The CDR3 DNA is TGTGCCAGCATCCCAGGGCCGGGTTGGACCCAGTACTTC.

V and J are TRBV29-1 and TRBJ2-3; the match to TRBD2 covers 7 bases. CDR3 length equals 18 residues. Germline V lookup: CDR1 SQVTM, CDR2 ANQGSEA. V trimming: 0 bases; J trimming: 0 bases; junction bases outside the gene matches: 12. The CDR3 loop reads CSVEDHPGGTSSTDTQYF. The CDR3 region has the DNA TGCAGCGTTGAAGATCATCCGGGAGGCACCTCTAGCACAGATACGCAGTATTTT.

This clone was counted a few times. The chain recombines TRBV19 with TRBJ2-7, with 8 bases matching TRBD2. CDR1 LNHDA and CDR2 SQIVND come from the germline V gene (reference sequence). Unmatched junction bases numbered 10, after V lost 4 bases and J lost 2 bases. There are 16 residues in the CDR3. CDR3 coding DNA: TGTGCCAGTAGTACCTTCCGGGCGGGGGGAACCTACGAGCAGTACTTC. This sequence encodes CASSTFRAGGTYEQYF.

V usage is TRBV7-6 and J usage is TRBJ2-7; TRBD1 matches at 8 bases. The J segment lost 4 bases and the V segment lost 0 bases, leaving 2 bases of the junction unmatched. This CDR3 contains 14 residues. CDR1 SGHVS and CDR2 FNYEAQ come from the germline V gene. CDR3 amino acids: CASSLADREYEQYF. CDR3 DNA sequence: TGTGCCAGCAGCTTAGCGGACAGGGAATACGAGCAGTACTTC. Looking up the rest from reference TRBV7-6 and TRBJ2-7 gives the full variable domain: GAGVSQSPRYKVTKRGQDVALRCDPISGHVSLYWYRQALGQGPEFLTYFNYEAQQDKSGLPNDRFSAERPEGSISTLTIQRTEQRDSAMYRCASSLADREYEQYFGPGTRLTVT.